This T cell receptor (beta chain) was sequenced for a study of T cell repertoires in cytomegalovirus infection. The study's findings and limits: HLA-C-restricted CMV clonotypes gave the most frequent clonotype in two of eight donors. Pooled public TCR beta family frequency picked out CMV carriers with the relevant HLA.

This clonotype has a handful of counts. Its antigen is not identified. TCRdb redid the calling of the reads with MiXCR, one entry per CDR3 protein. This repertoire shows around 300,000 distinct CDR3 sequences, more than 8% found once; its top ten account for roughly 4.5%. The CDR3 has 16 residues. V was cut by 5 bases and J by 5 bases, with 20 bases left in between. Sequencing used PBMCs. This TCR was recovered from a human donor in good health (CMV status not recorded). Some clones in this sample may be carry-over from other donors' samples. J is TRBJ2-3 and V is TRBV12-3 or TRBV12-4; TRBD1 is a possible D gene (6 bases). The CDR3, as DNA: TGTGCCAGCAGTGCCACCATCACAGGGAAAGGAGATACGCAGTATTTT. As protein: CASSATITGKGDTQYF.